Sequencing of this T cell receptor beta chain was carried out in a study of T cell changes during pregnancy in multiple sclerosis. This clone was seen just once. The table came from immunoSEQ multiplex PCR; TCRdb's copy has only in-frame clones and leaves some out. The table records about 36,000 clones, around 92% of them present only once. Between the trimmed V and J ends, which lost 2 bases and 6 bases, there was a span of 8 bases. Germline loops: CDR1 SGHRS, CDR2 YFSETQ. The CDR3 extends over 12 amino acids. Sequenced here: CD4+ T cells from peripheral blood mononuclear cells, sampled in the third trimester of pregnancy. The sequence came from a female donor in good health, enrolled as a control in a pregnancy study. The chain links TRBV5-1 to TRBJ1-2; D possibly corresponds to TRBD1 (6 bases). DNA for the CDR3: TGCGCCAGCAGCTTAGGGGGAGATGGCTACACCTTC. Protein product: CASSLGGDGYTF. Looking up the rest from reference TRBV5-1 and TRBJ1-2 gives the full variable domain: KAGVTQTPRYLIKTRGQQVTLSCSPISGHRSVSWYQQTPGQGLQFLFEYFSETQRNKGNFPGRFSGRQFSNSRSEMNVSTLELGDSALYLCASSLGGDGYTFGSGTRLTVV.